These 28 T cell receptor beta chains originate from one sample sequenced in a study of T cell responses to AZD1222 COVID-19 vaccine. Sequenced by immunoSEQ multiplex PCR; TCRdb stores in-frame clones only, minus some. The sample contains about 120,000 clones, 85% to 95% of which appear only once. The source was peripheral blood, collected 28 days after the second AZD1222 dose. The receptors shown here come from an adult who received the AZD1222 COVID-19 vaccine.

For the CDR3, the DNA is TGCAGCGTTGAGGCTGAAAATCAGCCCCAGCATTTT. It specifies CSVEAENQPQHF. The V call is TRBV29-1, the J call TRBJ1-5; D gene uncertain. The ends were cut back, 3 bases at V and 4 bases at J, with 7 bases in the middle. The CDR3 is 12 residues long. CDR1 SQVTM and CDR2 ANQGSEA come from the germline V gene. The entire variable domain, with the rest obtained from reference TRBV29-1 and TRBJ1-5, is as follows: SAVISQKPSRDICQRGTSLTIQCQVDSQVTMMFWYRQQPGQSLTLIATANQGSEATYESGFVIDKFPISRPNLTFSTLTVSNMSPEDSSIYLCSVEAENQPQHFGDGTRLSIL.

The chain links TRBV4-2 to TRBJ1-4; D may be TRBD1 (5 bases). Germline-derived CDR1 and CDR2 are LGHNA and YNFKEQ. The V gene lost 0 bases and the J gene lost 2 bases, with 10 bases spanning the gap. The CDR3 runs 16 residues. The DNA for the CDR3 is TGTGCCAGCAGCCAAGACAGGTGGGGCACTAATGAAAAACTGTTTTTT. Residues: CASSQDRWGTNEKLFF.

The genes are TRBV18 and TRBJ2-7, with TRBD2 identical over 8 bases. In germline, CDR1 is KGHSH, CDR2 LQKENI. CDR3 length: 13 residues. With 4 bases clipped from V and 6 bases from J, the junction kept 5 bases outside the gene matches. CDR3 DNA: TGTGCCAGCTCACGGCGGGGGGCAAGCGAGCAGTACTTC. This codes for CASSRRGASEQYF.

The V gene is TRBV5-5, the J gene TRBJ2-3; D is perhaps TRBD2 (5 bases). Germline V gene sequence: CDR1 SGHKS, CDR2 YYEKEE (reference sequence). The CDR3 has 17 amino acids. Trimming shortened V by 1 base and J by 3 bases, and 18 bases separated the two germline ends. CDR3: CASSLFGGLSGTDTQYF. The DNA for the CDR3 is TGTGCCAGCAGCTTGTTTGGCGGGCTATCTGGGACAGATACGCAGTATTTT.

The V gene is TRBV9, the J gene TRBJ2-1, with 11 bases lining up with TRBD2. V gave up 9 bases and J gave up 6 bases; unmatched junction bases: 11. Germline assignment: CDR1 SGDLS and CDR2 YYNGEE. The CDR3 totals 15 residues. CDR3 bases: TGTGCCACCTCCCTAGGGACTAGCGGCGTCAATGAGCAGTTCTTC. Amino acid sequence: CATSLGTSGVNEQFF.

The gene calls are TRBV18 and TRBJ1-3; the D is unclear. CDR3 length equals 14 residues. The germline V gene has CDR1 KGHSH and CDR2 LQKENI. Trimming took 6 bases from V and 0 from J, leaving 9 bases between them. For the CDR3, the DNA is TGTGCCAGCTCCTCGGGGAACTCTGGAAACACCATATATTTT. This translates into CASSSGNSGNTIYF.

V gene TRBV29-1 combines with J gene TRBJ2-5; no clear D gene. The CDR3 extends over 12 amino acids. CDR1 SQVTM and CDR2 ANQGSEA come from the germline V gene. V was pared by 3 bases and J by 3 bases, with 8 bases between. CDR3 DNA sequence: TGCAGCGTTGAGGGCGGCGAAGAGACCCAGTACTTC. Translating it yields CSVEGGEETQYF.

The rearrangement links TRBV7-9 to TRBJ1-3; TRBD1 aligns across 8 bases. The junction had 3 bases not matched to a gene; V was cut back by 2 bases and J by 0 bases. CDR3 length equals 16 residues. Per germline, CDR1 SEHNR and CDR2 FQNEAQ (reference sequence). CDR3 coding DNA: TGTGCCAGCAGCTTAAGGACAGGGAGCTCTGGAAACACCATATATTTT. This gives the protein CASSLRTGSSGNTIYF.

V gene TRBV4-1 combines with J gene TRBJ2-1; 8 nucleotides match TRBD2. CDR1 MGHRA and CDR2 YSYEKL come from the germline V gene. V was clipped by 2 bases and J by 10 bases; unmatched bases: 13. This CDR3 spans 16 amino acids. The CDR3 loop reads CASSQSVQRENQEQFF. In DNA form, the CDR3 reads TGCGCCAGCAGCCAAAGCGTCCAGCGGGAGAATCAAGAGCAGTTCTTC.

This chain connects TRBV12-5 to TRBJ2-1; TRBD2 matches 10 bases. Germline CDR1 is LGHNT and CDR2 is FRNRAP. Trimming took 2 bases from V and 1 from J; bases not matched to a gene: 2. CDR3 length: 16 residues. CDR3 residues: CASGLKREGSYNEQFF. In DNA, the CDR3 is TGTGCTAGTGGTTTGAAGCGGGAGGGGTCCTACAATGAGCAGTTCTTC.

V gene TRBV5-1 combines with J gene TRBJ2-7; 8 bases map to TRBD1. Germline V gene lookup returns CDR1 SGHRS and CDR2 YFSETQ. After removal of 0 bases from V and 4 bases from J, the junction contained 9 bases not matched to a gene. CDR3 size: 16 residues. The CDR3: CASSLAGQGFPYEQYF. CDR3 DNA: TGCGCCAGCAGCTTGGCCGGACAGGGTTTCCCATACGAGCAGTACTTC.

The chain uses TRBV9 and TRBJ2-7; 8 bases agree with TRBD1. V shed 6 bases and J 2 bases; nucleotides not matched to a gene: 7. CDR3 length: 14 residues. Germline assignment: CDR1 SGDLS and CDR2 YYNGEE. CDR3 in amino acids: CASTSDRVPYEQYF. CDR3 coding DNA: TGTGCCAGCACCTCGGACAGGGTACCCTACGAGCAGTACTTC.

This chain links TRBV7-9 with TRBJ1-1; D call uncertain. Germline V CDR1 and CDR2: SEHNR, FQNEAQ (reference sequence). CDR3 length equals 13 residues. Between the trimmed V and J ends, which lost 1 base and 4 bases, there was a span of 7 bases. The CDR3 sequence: CASSLEAVTEAFF. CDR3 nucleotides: TGTGCCAGCAGCTTAGAGGCAGTCACTGAAGCTTTCTTT.

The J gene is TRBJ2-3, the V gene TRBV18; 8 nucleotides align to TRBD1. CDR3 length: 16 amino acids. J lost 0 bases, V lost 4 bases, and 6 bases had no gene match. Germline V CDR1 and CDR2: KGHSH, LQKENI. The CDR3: CASSLTGGSSTDTQYF. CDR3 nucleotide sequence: TGTGCCAGCTCACTCACAGGGGGGTCGAGCACAGATACGCAGTATTTT.

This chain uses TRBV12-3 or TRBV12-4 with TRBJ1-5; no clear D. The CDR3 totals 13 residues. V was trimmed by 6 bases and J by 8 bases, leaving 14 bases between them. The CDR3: CASRMTQREPQHF. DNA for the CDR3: TGTGCCAGCAGGATGACCCAAAGGGAGCCCCAGCATTTT.

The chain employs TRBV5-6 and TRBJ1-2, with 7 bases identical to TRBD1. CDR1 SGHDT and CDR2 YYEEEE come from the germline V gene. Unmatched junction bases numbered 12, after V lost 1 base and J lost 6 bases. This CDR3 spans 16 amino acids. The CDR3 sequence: CASSLPGRGVRDGYTF. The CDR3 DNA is TGTGCCAGCAGCTTGCCCGGCAGGGGGGTAAGGGATGGCTACACCTTC.

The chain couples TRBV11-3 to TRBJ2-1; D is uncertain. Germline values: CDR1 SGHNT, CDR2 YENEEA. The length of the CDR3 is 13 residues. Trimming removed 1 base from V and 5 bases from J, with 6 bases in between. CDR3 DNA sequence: TGTGCCAGCAGCTTAGGCGGAGACAATGAGCAGTTCTTC. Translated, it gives CASSLGGDNEQFF.

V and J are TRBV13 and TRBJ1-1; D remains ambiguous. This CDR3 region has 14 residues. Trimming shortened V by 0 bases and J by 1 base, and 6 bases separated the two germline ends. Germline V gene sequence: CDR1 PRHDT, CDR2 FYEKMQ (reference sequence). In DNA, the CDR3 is TGTGCCAGCAGCTTAGGTGGGCAGAACACTGAAGCTTTCTTT. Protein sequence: CASSLGGQNTEAFF.

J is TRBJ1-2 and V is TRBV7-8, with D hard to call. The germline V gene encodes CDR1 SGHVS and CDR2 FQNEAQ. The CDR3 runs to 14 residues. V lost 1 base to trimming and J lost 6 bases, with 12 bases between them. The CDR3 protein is CASSLGLGENGYTF. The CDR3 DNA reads TGTGCCAGCAGCTTAGGGTTGGGAGAGAATGGCTACACCTTC.

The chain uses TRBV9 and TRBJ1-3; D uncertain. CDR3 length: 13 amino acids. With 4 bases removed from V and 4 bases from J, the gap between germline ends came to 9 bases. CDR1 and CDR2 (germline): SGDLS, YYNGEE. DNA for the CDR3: TGTGCCAGCAGCACCCAAAGAGGAAACACCATATATTTT. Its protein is CASSTQRGNTIYF.

The CDR3 DNA is TGTGCCAGCAGCTTGGGGACAGGGGGCCATCAGCCCCAGCATTTT. Protein: CASSLGTGGHQPQHF. V usage is TRBV5-8 and J usage is TRBJ1-5; 11 nucleotides match TRBD1. This CDR3 has 15 amino acids. Germline V gene sequence: CDR1 SGHTS, CDR2 YDEGEE. The V gene end was trimmed by 0 bases and the J gene end by 5 bases; junction bases not matched to a gene: 1.

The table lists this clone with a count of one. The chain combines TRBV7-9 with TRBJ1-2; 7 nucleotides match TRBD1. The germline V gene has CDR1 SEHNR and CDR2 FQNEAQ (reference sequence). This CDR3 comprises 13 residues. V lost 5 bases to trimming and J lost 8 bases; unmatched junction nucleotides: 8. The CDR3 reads CASSVPTGPGYTF. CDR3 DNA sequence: TGTGCCAGCAGCGTACCGACAGGGCCCGGCTACACCTTC.

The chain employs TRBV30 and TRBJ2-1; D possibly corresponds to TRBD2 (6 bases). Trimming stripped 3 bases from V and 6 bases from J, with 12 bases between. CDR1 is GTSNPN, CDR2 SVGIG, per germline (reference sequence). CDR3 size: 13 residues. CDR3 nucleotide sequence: TGTGCCTGGAGGCAGGGAGGCATCAATGAGCAGTTCTTC. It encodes CAWRQGGINEQFF.

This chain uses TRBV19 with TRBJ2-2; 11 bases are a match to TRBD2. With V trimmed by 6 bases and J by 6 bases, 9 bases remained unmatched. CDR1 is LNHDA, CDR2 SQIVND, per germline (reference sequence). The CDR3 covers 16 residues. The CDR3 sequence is CASSSNPGLAAGELFF. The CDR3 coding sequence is TGTGCCAGTAGCTCAAACCCGGGACTAGCGGCCGGGGAGCTGTTTTTT. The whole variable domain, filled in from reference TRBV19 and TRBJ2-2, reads DGGITQSPKYLFRKEGQNVTLSCEQNLNHDAMYWYRQDPGQGLRLIYYSQIVNDFQKGDIAEGYSVSREKKESFPLTVTSAQKNPTAFYLCASSSNPGLAAGELFFGEGSRLTVL.

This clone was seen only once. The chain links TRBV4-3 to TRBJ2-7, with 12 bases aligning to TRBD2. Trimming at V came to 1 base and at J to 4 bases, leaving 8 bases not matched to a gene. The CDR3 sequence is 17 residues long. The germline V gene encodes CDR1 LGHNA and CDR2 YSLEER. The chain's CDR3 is CASSQGPTSGRAYEQYF. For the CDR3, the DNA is TGCGCCAGCAGCCAAGGTCCGACTAGCGGGAGAGCATACGAGCAGTACTTC.

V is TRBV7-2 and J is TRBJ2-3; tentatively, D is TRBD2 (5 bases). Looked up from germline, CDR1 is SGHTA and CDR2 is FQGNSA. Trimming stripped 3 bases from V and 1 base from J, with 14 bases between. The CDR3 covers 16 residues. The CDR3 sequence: CASSLRADLGTDTQYF. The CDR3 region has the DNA TGTGCCAGCAGCTTGAGGGCGGACCTCGGCACAGATACGCAGTATTTT.

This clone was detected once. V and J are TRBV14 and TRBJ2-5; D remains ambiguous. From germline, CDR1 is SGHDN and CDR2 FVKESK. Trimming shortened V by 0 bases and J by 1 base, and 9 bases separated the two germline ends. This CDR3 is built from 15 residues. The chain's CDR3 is CASSQDLTPQETQYF. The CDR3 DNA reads TGTGCCAGCAGCCAAGATTTGACACCCCAAGAGACCCAGTACTTC.

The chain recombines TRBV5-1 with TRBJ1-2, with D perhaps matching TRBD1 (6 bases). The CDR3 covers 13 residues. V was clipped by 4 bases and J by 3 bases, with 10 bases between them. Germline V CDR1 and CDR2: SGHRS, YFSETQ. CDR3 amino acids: CASSLGQYYGYTF. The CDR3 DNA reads TGCGCCAGCAGCCTAGGACAGTACTATGGCTACACCTTC.